One sample yielded the 30 T cell receptor beta chains listed below, sequenced in a study of liver allograft versus peripheral blood T cells. For the study at large: Within transplanted livers, the T cell receptor repertoires were examined and compared against the repertoires present in the peripheral blood of liver transplant recipients.

One entry per CDR3 protein results from TCRdb running MiXCR on the reads. The sample shows approximately 7,300 distinct CDR3 sequences, around a sixth of them seen only once. These receptor sequences come from a human patient who had a liver transplant. The graft donor may have given rise to some T cells.

This clonotype is medium-sized. The chain uses TRBV19 and TRBJ1-1, with unresolved D. CDR3 size: 16 residues. Germline V gives CDR1 LNHDA, CDR2 SQIVND (reference sequence). Trimming pared 4 bases from V and 3 bases from J, leaving 18 bases between. CDR3 in amino acids: CASSSLRTSSYTEAFF. As DNA, the CDR3 is TGTGCCAGTAGTAGTCTTCGCACGAGTTCGTACACTGAAGCTTTCTTT.

By share, this clonotype counts as medium-sized. The V gene is TRBV6-2 or TRBV6-3, the J gene TRBJ1-5; the D is unclear. This CDR3 spans 13 amino acids. V lost 4 bases to trimming and J lost 5 bases, with 9 bases between them. From germline, CDR1 is MNHEY and CDR2 SVGEGT. The CDR3 spells CASSFMPDQPQHF. The CDR3 bases are TGTGCCAGCAGTTTTATGCCGGATCAGCCCCAGCATTTT.

This chain links TRBV20-1 with TRBJ2-2; 8 bases match TRBD1. V lost 5 bases to trimming and J lost 1 base; unmatched junction nucleotides: 3. Germline V gives CDR1 DFQATT, CDR2 SNEGSKA (reference sequence). The CDR3 contains 14 residues. CDR3 amino acids: CSASGTGNTGELFF. The CDR3, as DNA: TGCAGTGCTTCCGGGACAGGGAACACCGGGGAGCTGTTTTTT.

In its sample, this clonotype ranks as medium-sized (0.01 to 0.1%). The chain recombines TRBV7-2 with TRBJ1-1; TRBD1 matches 12 bases. Per germline, CDR1 SGHTA and CDR2 FQGNSA. V shed 5 bases, J shed 11 bases, and the junction held 6 bases outside the gene matches. This CDR3 spans 13 amino acids. The CDR3 DNA reads TGTGCCAGCAGCCGCGGGACAGGGGGCGTCGCTTTCTTT. Encoded protein: CASSRGTGGVAFF.

The V gene is TRBV20-1, the J gene TRBJ1-1; weak D call: TRBD1 (6 bases). The CDR3 consists of 12 residues. Germline V gene lookup returns CDR1 DFQATT and CDR2 SNEGSKA (reference sequence). V shed 3 bases and J shed 3 bases, with 8 bases lying between them. The DNA for the CDR3 is TGCAGTGCTAGGGACAGTTACACTGAAGCTTTCTTT. It is translated as CSARDSYTEAFF.

This clonotype qualifies as medium-sized. The chain uses TRBV6-2 or TRBV6-3 and TRBJ1-2, with 8 positions matching TRBD1. The J call may be incorrect, as the DNA end agrees better with TRBJ2-1. The germline CDR1 and CDR2 sequences are MNHEY and SVGEGT. The CDR3 has 14 residues. DNA for the CDR3: TGTGCCAGCACTTCCGGGACAGGTTTCCCTTGGCAGTTCTTC. Translation: CASTSGTGFPWQFF.

About this clonotype itself: A single base separates this from a much larger clone, so it may be a read error. The chain couples TRBV10-3 to TRBJ2-1; D might be TRBD1 or TRBD2, each matching 7 bases. This CDR3 contains 18 residues. Germline assignment: CDR1 ENHRY and CDR2 SYGVKD. V gave up 5 bases and J gave up 3 bases, with 23 bases separating them. CDR3 sequence: CAISYSTTRGGNYNEQFF. The CDR3 DNA reads TGTGCCATCAGTTACTCAACCACCAGGGGGGGGAACTACAATGAGCAGTTCTTC.

The chain is built from TRBV20-1 and TRBJ2-7; perhaps TRBD1 as D (6 bases). V shed 5 bases and J shed 0 bases, with 14 bases lying between them. The CDR3 is 14 amino acids. Germline lookup yields CDR1 DFQATT and CDR2 SNEGSKA (reference sequence). CDR3: CSAEQGVSSYEQYF. The DNA for the CDR3 is TGCAGTGCTGAACAGGGAGTAAGCTCCTACGAGCAGTACTTC.

Concerning this clonotype itself: A much larger clone sits a single nucleotide away, making a read error possible. The J gene is TRBJ2-7, the V gene TRBV5-6; tentative D call: TRBD1 (6 bases). The CDR3 has 15 residues. V lost 2 bases and J lost 0, with 12 bases in between. The germline gives CDR1 SGHDT, CDR2 YYEEEE. The CDR3 spells CASSLGTGFSYEQYF. CDR3 DNA sequence: TGTGCCAGCAGCTTAGGAACAGGGTTCTCCTACGAGCAGTACTTC.

The V and J genes are TRBV29-1 and TRBJ1-1, with D tentatively TRBD1 (5 bases). V lost 3 bases, J lost 5 bases, and 13 bases lay in between. The CDR3 covers 13 residues. Per the germline V gene, CDR1 is SQVTM and CDR2 is ANQGSEA. The CDR3 protein is CSVEKQGGTEAFF. The CDR3 DNA is TGCAGCGTTGAGAAGCAGGGCGGGACTGAAGCTTTCTTT.

There are a few counts of this clonotype. The V gene is TRBV5-6, the J gene TRBJ2-7; TRBD2 matches 9 bases. With 2 bases clipped from V and 2 bases from J, the junction kept 5 bases outside the gene matches. This CDR3 contains 15 residues. From germline, CDR1 is SGHDT and CDR2 YYEEEE. CDR3 residues: CASSFFSGGTYEQYF. CDR3 sequence (DNA): TGTGCCAGCAGCTTTTTTAGCGGGGGCACCTACGAGCAGTACTTC. Full variable domain (rest looked up from reference TRBV5-6 and TRBJ2-7): DAGVTQSPTHLIKTRGQQVTLRCSPKSGHDTVSWYQQALGQGPQFIFQYYEEEERQRGNFPDRFSGHQFPNYSSELNVNALLLGDSALYLCASSFFSGGTYEQYFGPGTRLTVT.

This clonotype was seen many times. The chain carries TRBV11-2 and TRBJ1-1; D may be TRBD1 (5 bases). Between the trimmed V and J ends, which lost 2 bases and 10 bases, there was a span of 11 bases. The CDR3 extends over 12 amino acids. Germline V gene sequence: CDR1 SGHAT, CDR2 FQNNGV. The CDR3 loop is CASSLLRGPAFF. CDR3 coding DNA: TGTGCCAGCAGCTTATTGCGGGGCCCAGCTTTCTTT.

This clonotype has only a few counts. This chain connects TRBV6-5 to TRBJ2-2; TRBD1 or TRBD2 may be the D gene (5 bases each). The CDR3 is 12 residues long. Germline assignment: CDR1 MNHEY and CDR2 SVGAGI. Trimming stripped 6 bases from V and 7 bases from J, with 9 bases between. This CDR3 reads CASRRGVGELFF. In DNA, the CDR3 is TGTGCCAGCAGAAGGGGAGTCGGGGAGCTGTTTTTT.

This clonotype occurred many times. The chain combines TRBV7-9 with TRBJ1-6, with D uncertain. V gave up 2 bases and J gave up 9 bases, with 5 bases separating them. The length of the CDR3 is 12 residues. Germline lookup yields CDR1 SEHNR and CDR2 FQNEAQ (reference sequence). CDR3 loop: CASSLPVSPLHF. The CDR3 DNA is TGTGCCAGCAGCTTACCAGTTTCACCCCTCCACTTT.

By sample share, this clonotype is medium-sized (0.01 to 0.1%). The chain employs TRBV6-6 and TRBJ1-1; 7 bases are a match to TRBD1. The CDR3 consists of 13 residues. In germline, CDR1 is MNHNY, CDR2 SVGAGI (reference sequence). V lost 7 bases to trimming and J lost 3 bases; unmatched junction nucleotides: 5. CDR3 sequence: CASTRQGDTEAFF. In DNA form, the CDR3 reads TGTGCCAGCACCCGACAGGGTGACACTGAAGCTTTCTTT.

This clonotype is classed as medium-sized (0.01 to 0.1%). The rearrangement uses TRBV7-9 and TRBJ1-6, with 9 nucleotides matching TRBD1. CDR1 and CDR2 (germline): SEHNR, FQNEAQ (reference sequence). V was clipped by 3 bases and J by 7 bases; unmatched bases: 1. The CDR3 totals 14 residues. The CDR3 coding sequence is TGTGCCAGCAGCTTGGGGACAGGGAATTCACCCCTCCACTTT. The encoded protein is CASSLGTGNSPLHF.

V gene TRBV11-3 combines with J gene TRBJ2-7, with 8 bases fitting TRBD1. The V gene's germline CDR1 is SGHNT and CDR2 YENEEA. The V segment lost 5 bases and the J segment 5 bases; nucleotides outside the gene matches: 5. The CDR3 runs to 13 residues. CDR3 loop: CASSRTGYNEQYF. CDR3 coding DNA: TGTGCCAGCAGCAGGACAGGGTACAACGAGCAGTACTTC.

This clonotype is medium-sized in the sample. The V call is TRBV5-4, the J call TRBJ1-2; perhaps TRBD1 as D (6 bases). The CDR3 loop spans 13 amino acids. Germline V gene sequence: CDR1 SGHNT, CDR2 YYREEE (reference sequence). V was clipped by 4 bases and J by 3 bases, with 10 bases between them. The CDR3 sequence is CASSPGADYGYTF. CDR3 DNA sequence: TGTGCCAGCAGCCCAGGGGCGGACTATGGCTACACCTTC.

This clonotype showed up many times. The gene calls are TRBV20-1 and TRBJ2-7, with a weak D call TRBD1 (6 bases). Trimming shortened V by 6 bases and J by 3 bases, and 15 bases separated the two germline ends. The CDR3 sequence is 13 residues long. Germline V lookup: CDR1 DFQATT, CDR2 SNEGSKA (reference sequence). The CDR3 reads CSAGRTDGYEQYF. As DNA, the CDR3 is TGCAGTGCAGGGCGGACAGACGGCTACGAGCAGTACTTC.

Sample share makes this clonotype medium-sized. The chain recombines TRBV6-5 with TRBJ1-1, with D unresolved. V lost 0 bases, J lost 3 bases, and 5 bases lay in between. Germline V lookup: CDR1 MNHEY, CDR2 SVGAGI. This CDR3 contains 13 residues. As DNA, the CDR3 is TGTGCCAGCAGTTACTCGGGGTACACTGAAGCTTTCTTT. Translation: CASSYSGYTEAFF.

The CDR3 sequence: CASSLGLAGHTDTQYF. The CDR3 nucleotides read TGTGCCAGCAGCTTAGGACTAGCGGGGCACACAGATACGCAGTATTTT. J is TRBJ2-3 and V is TRBV7-9; TRBD2 matches at 11 bases. This CDR3 comprises 16 residues. Trimming removed 1 base from V and 2 bases from J; junction bases left unmatched: 2. From germline, CDR1 is SEHNR and CDR2 FQNEAQ (reference sequence).

The J gene is TRBJ2-2, the V gene TRBV2; a possible D gene is TRBD1 (5 bases). The CDR3 is made up of 14 amino acids. Trimming took off 4 bases at V and 1 base at J, with 7 bases between the two ends. The germline CDR1 and CDR2 sequences are SNHLY and FYNNEI. The CDR3 DNA is TGTGCCAGCAGTGGAAGGGGGAACACCGGGGAGCTGTTTTTT. Translation gives CASSGRGNTGELFF.

V is TRBV30 and J is TRBJ1-2; D perhaps matches TRBD1 (5 bases). CDR3 size: 11 residues. The germline V gene has CDR1 GTSNPN and CDR2 SVGIG (reference sequence). Trimming took off 5 bases at V and 6 bases at J, with 10 bases between the two ends. The CDR3 nucleotides are TGTGCCTGGGGGCAGGGTCATGGCTACACCTTC. This encodes CAWGQGHGYTF.

This clonotype is deemed medium-sized (0.01 to 0.1%). This chain connects TRBV19 to TRBJ1-5, with TRBD1 matching 8 bases. Germline trimming cut 5 bases from V and 0 bases from J; bases unmatched to any gene: 6. This CDR3 comprises 16 residues. CDR1 and CDR2 (germline): LNHDA, SQIVND (reference sequence). The CDR3 region has the DNA TGTGCCAGTAGTGGAAGGACAGGGTATAGCAATCAGCCCCAGCATTTT. Translating gives CASSGRTGYSNQPQHF.

The J gene is TRBJ1-4, the V gene TRBV20-1, with 10 bases that match TRBD1. The CDR3 is made up of 16 amino acids. V was clipped by 2 bases and J by 8 bases; unmatched bases: 11. The germline V gene has CDR1 DFQATT and CDR2 SNEGSKA (reference sequence). CDR3 amino acids: CSARYRDRGGAEKLFF. The DNA for the CDR3 is TGCAGTGCTAGATACCGGGACAGGGGAGGGGCGGAAAAACTGTTTTTT.

This clonotype was seen a few times. The genes are TRBV30 and TRBJ1-5; D is perhaps TRBD1 (6 bases). The CDR3 runs to 16 residues. In germline, CDR1 is GTSNPN, CDR2 SVGIG (reference sequence). V lost 0 bases to trimming and J lost 6 bases, with 18 bases between them. The CDR3 loop reads CAWSVRGGQVGQPQHF. The CDR3 nucleotides read TGTGCCTGGAGTGTAAGGGGGGGGCAGGTGGGTCAGCCCCAGCATTTT.

This clonotype was seen a few times. The chain is built from TRBV11-2 and TRBJ1-1; TRBD1 might be the D (5 bases). This CDR3 is built from 14 residues. The V gene lost 1 base and the J gene lost 6 bases, with 12 bases spanning the gap. CDR1 SGHAT and CDR2 FQNNGV come from the germline V gene. This CDR3 reads CASSLALGRAEAFF. In nucleotides, the CDR3 is TGTGCCAGCAGCTTAGCTCTGGGGCGCGCTGAAGCTTTCTTT.

The chain carries TRBV12-3 or TRBV12-4 and TRBJ1-5, with no clear D. V lost 3 bases and J lost 4, with 13 bases in between. This CDR3 is built from 15 residues. CDR3 sequence (DNA): TGTGCCAGCAGTTTCCTACGGGAGGCTAATCAGCCCCAGCATTTT. Amino acid sequence: CASSFLREANQPQHF.

This clonotype is medium-sized (0.01 to 0.1%). The V and J genes are TRBV5-4 and TRBJ1-1, with 8 bases matching TRBD1. Per germline, CDR1 SGHNT and CDR2 YYREEE (reference sequence). The V and J ends lost 4 bases and 4 bases, in that order; junction bases with no gene match: 9. This CDR3 is 15 amino acids long. CDR3 nucleotide sequence: TGTGCCAGCAGCGATTTGGACAGGGTTGGCACTGAAGCTTTCTTT. It yields the protein CASSDLDRVGTEAFF.

By sample share, this clonotype is medium-sized (0.01 to 0.1%). This chain uses TRBV19 with TRBJ1-2; 7 bases agree with TRBD1. Germline lookup yields CDR1 LNHDA and CDR2 SQIVND (reference sequence). The CDR3 covers 13 residues. After removal of 5 bases from V and 5 bases from J, the junction contained 5 bases not matched to a gene. Here the CDR3 reads CASSSGQRYGYTF. In nucleotides, the CDR3 is TGTGCCAGTAGTTCGGGACAGCGGTATGGCTACACCTTC.